This T cell receptor (beta chain) was recorded in a study of blood T cell repertoires in COVID-19. Here immunoSEQ multiplex PCR was the method, and the copy in TCRdb shows in-frame clones only, minus some. The sample consists of approximately 240,000 clones, roughly four fifths of them appearing once. Input material: peripheral blood. The sequence was collected from a woman aged 55-70 years with acute or convalescent COVID-19.

The DNA of the CDR3 is TGTGCCAGCAGCCTCAAGACAGGGATCGCTGAAGCTTTCTTT. Protein sequence: CASSLKTGIAEAFF. The chain couples TRBV6-1 to TRBJ1-1; TRBD1 matches at 7 bases. CDR1 MNHNS and CDR2 SASEGT come from the germline V gene. Trimming cost V 6 bases and J 6 bases; bases outside gene matches: 10. This CDR3 comprises 14 residues.